These T cell receptor beta chains were read from a single sample in a study of OX40 agonist ivuxolimab in advanced cancers. The data were produced by immunoSEQ multiplex PCR, yet TCRdb's version contains in-frame clones alone and is incomplete. Among about 79,000 clones, 75% to 95% were seen once, and the ten largest hold more than 5.5%. The specimen was CD4+ or CD8+ T cells sorted from blood, collected in a trial of the OX40 agonist ivuxolimab. These receptors originate from an adult with an advanced solid tumor such as melanoma, head and neck, liver or kidney cancer. Both conserved end residues are part of each CDR3. The D gene is left open where the match is weak. Rows may omit the clone size; those that give it use once, few, many or a size class.

V: TRBV27
D: TRBD2
J: TRBJ2-5
size: .
CDR3: CASRRAGDPETQYF
DNA: TGTGCCAGCCGAAGAGCGGGGGATCCAGAGACCCAGTACTTC

V: TRBV6-1
D: TRBD1
J: TRBJ2-7
size: .
CDR3: CASSPLRGLDEQYF
DNA: TGTGCCAGCAGCCCCCTGAGGGGGCTGGACGAGCAGTACTTC

V: TRBV28
D: .
J: TRBJ2-1
size: .
CDR3: CASSPPDQLPREEQFF
DNA: TGTGCCAGCAGTCCCCCCGACCAACTACCAAGGGAAGAGCAGTTCTTC

V: TRBV7-3
D: .
J: TRBJ2-2
size: .
CDR3: CASSLSPTLNTGELFF
DNA: TGTGCCAGCAGCTTAAGCCCAACCCTAAACACCGGGGAGCTGTTTTTT

V: TRBV6-5
D: .
J: TRBJ2-1
size: .
CDR3: CASRFQRTNEQFF
DNA: TGTGCCAGCAGGTTCCAACGGACGAATGAGCAGTTCTTC

V: TRBV12-5
D: TRBD1
J: TRBJ2-2
size: .
CDR3: CASGFYIRTGSGTGELFF
DNA: TGTGCTAGTGGTTTCTATATACGGACAGGGTCGGGCACCGGGGAGCTGTTTTTT

V: TRBV27
D: TRBD2
J: TRBJ2-1
size: .
CDR3: CASSPLAGPYNEQFF
DNA: TGTGCCAGCAGTCCGCTAGCGGGACCCTACAATGAGCAGTTCTTC

V: TRBV4-1
D: TRBD2
J: TRBJ2-7
size: .
CDR3: CASSRLLAGSSYEQYF
DNA: TGCGCCAGCAGCCGGCTACTAGCGGGAAGCTCCTACGAGCAGTACTTC

V: TRBV28
D: .
J: TRBJ2-1
size: .
CDR3: CASLRGGARFF
DNA: TGTGCCAGCCTTCGGGGCGGGGCAAGGTTCTTC

V: TRBV7-7
D: .
J: TRBJ2-5
size: once
CDR3: CASSLNTREETQYF
DNA: TGTGCTAGCAGCTTAAATACTAGGGAGGAGACCCAGTACTTC

V: TRBV19
D: .
J: TRBJ1-2
size: .
CDR3: CASSRVFNYGYTF
DNA: TGTGCCAGTTCCCGGGTTTTTAACTATGGCTACACCTTC

V: TRBV9
D: .
J: TRBJ2-1
size: .
CDR3: CASSARAVNEQFF
DNA: TGTGCCAGCAGCGCCCGGGCCGTGAATGAGCAGTTCTTC

V: TRBV5-1
D: .
J: TRBJ2-3
size: .
CDR3: CASSIQTVTDTQYF
DNA: TGCGCCAGCAGCATTCAGACAGTCACAGATACGCAGTATTTT

V: TRBV5-6
D: .
J: TRBJ2-7
size: .
CDR3: CASSSRRSSEQYF
DNA: TGTGCCAGCAGCTCCCGCCGTTCGAGCGAGCAGTACTTC

V: TRBV25-1
D: TRBD1
J: TRBJ2-7
size: once
CDR3: CASRKGGQGGEQYF
DNA: TGTGCCAGCAGGAAGGGGGGACAGGGGGGCGAGCAGTACTTC

V: TRBV12-5
D: .
J: TRBJ2-1
size: few
CDR3: CASGLVMGSEQFF
DNA: TGTGCTAGTGGTTTGGTAATGGGGAGTGAGCAGTTCTTC

V: TRBV19
D: .
J: TRBJ1-3
size: .
CDR3: CASSIRTVSSGNTIYF
DNA: TGTGCCAGTAGTATACGAACGGTGAGCTCTGGAAACACCATATATTTT

V: TRBV30
D: .
J: TRBJ2-5
size: .
CDR3: CAWSQQKETQYF
DNA: TGTGCCTGGAGTCAACAGAAAGAGACCCAGTACTTC

V: TRBV30
D: .
J: TRBJ1-3
size: .
CDR3: CAWSVATTGNTIYF
DNA: TGTGCCTGGAGTGTGGCTACGACTGGAAACACCATATATTTT

V: TRBV5-4
D: .
J: TRBJ1-4
size: .
CDR3: CASSGGGTANEKLFF
DNA: TGTGCCAGCAGCGGTGGGGGGACGGCTAATGAAAAACTGTTTTTT

V: TRBV19
D: TRBD2
J: TRBJ2-2
size: .
CDR3: CASSTPRIRREMNTGELFF
DNA: TGTGCCAGTAGTACCCCTAGGATCAGGCGGGAGATGAACACCGGGGAGCTGTTTTTT

V: TRBV5-4
D: TRBD1
J: TRBJ2-2
size: .
CDR3: CASSTGTANTGELFF
DNA: TGTGCCAGCAGCACCGGGACAGCGAACACCGGGGAGCTGTTTTTT

V: TRBV11-2
D: TRBD2
J: TRBJ2-7
size: .
CDR3: CASSPDSSGSSYEQYF
DNA: TGTGCCAGCAGCCCGGATTCTAGCGGAAGCTCCTACGAGCAGTACTTC

V: TRBV5-6
D: .
J: TRBJ1-5
size: .
CDR3: CASSLDGAQPQHF
DNA: TGTGCCAGCAGCTTGGACGGAGCTCAGCCCCAGCATTTT